This TCR beta chain was sequenced for a study of Graves' ophthalmopathy and Graves' hyperthyroidism. At the level of the study: Peripheral blood sampling preceded any treatment and occurred at initial diagnosis. Study-level points and caveats: With a specificity of just under 75% and a sensitivity of about 71%, the model predicted ophthalmopathy progression. Blood contained most expanded thyroid clonotypes exceeding 0.001 frequency.

RNA transcripts provided the template for amplifying TCR beta CDR3 regions. The authors performed first-round RT-PCR with HTBI primers and then a second-round multiplex PCR. One entry per CDR3 protein, called by TCRdb with MiXCR from the multiplex PCR reads. The sample holds roughly 400,000 distinct CDR3 sequences, just over 15% seen once. A volume of approximately 9.2 ml of fresh peripheral blood supplied the PBMCs. This clonotype occurred a few times. The antigen remains undetermined. The CDR3 runs to 13 residues. The germline V gene encodes CDR1 SGHTA and CDR2 FQGNSA. Trimming removed 1 base from V and 9 bases from J, with 10 bases in between.

The source material was peripheral blood. The receptor comes from a woman aged 18-29 years with stable Graves' hyperthyroidism. The rearrangement uses TRBV7-2 and TRBJ2-1; no definite D call. The CDR3 spells CASSLDPAGEQFF. In DNA form, the CDR3 reads TGTGCCAGCAGCTTAGATCCAGCAGGTGAGCAGTTCTTC.